The 10 T cell receptor beta chains presented below share a single source sample, sequenced in a study of CD8+CD57+ T cells in acquired aplastic anemia. The study profiled TCR beta VDJ and CDR3 using genomic DNA as template. TCRdb redid the calling of the reads with MiXCR, one entry per CDR3 protein. The table records 110,000 or so distinct CDR3 sequences, 40% to 65% of them present only once. Sequencing input: sorted CD4+, CD8+, or CD8+CD57+ T cells (not recorded which) from PBMCs. The receptors come from a human donor in good health, serving as a control.

This clonotype has just a few counts. The genes are TRBV5-1 and TRBJ1-5, with D uncertain. V was shortened by 1 base and J by 0 bases, with 8 bases between the two germline ends. The germline V gene has CDR1 SGHRS and CDR2 YFSETQ. This CDR3 is 15 amino acids long. The CDR3 sequence is CASSLQGLSNQPQHF. In DNA form, the CDR3 reads TGCGCCAGCAGCTTGCAAGGCCTTAGCAATCAGCCCCAGCATTTT.

This clonotype was found many times. The CDR3 DNA is TGTGCCAGCAGCGGGACGGGCTCCTACGAGCAGTACTTC. Its protein product is CASSGTGSYEQYF. This chain links TRBV9 with TRBJ2-7; no clear D. Germline lookup yields CDR1 SGDLS and CDR2 YYNGEE. V was clipped by 3 bases and J by 0 bases, with 7 bases between them. CDR3 size: 13 residues.

This clonotype was found a few times. V gene TRBV10-3 combines with J gene TRBJ2-3, with 7 bases lining up with TRBD2. Losses at the gene ends were 4 bases for V and 7 bases for J; bases not matched to a gene: 14. CDR3 size: 16 residues. CDR1 and CDR2 (germline): ENHRY, SYGVKD. Here the CDR3 reads CAISAAARETTHTQYF. The CDR3 nucleotides are TGTGCCATCAGTGCAGCCGCGCGGGAGACTACCCATACGCAGTATTTT.

This clonotype was recorded at least ten times. The DNA for the CDR3 is TGTGCCAGCAGCTCCACCAGGGGCCTAGCGAGCACCGGGGAGCTGTTTTTT. Translation gives CASSSTRGLASTGELFF. The chain couples TRBV11-1 to TRBJ2-2; D may correspond to TRBD1 or TRBD2 (6 bases each). The CDR3 has 17 residues. Germline loops: CDR1 SGHAT, CDR2 FQDESV (reference sequence). V was shortened by 4 bases and J by 4 bases, with 19 bases between the two germline ends. The complete variable domain, with remaining parts taken from reference TRBV11-1 and TRBJ2-2, reads EAEVAQSPRYKITEKSQAVAFWCDPISGHATLYWYRQILGQGPELLVQFQDESVVDDSQLPKDRFSAERLKGVDSTLKIQPAELGDSAMYLCASSSTRGLASTGELFFGEGSRLTVL.

The CDR3: CSVHSSYEQYF. The CDR3 DNA reads TGCAGTGTCCACAGCTCCTACGAGCAGTACTTC. The chain joins TRBV29-1 to TRBJ2-7; no clear D gene. Germline V gene sequence: CDR1 SQVTM, CDR2 ANQGSEA. The CDR3 totals 11 residues.

As to this clonotype: The missing conserved phenylalanine or tryptophan at the end of this CDR3 makes a read error likely. Because the CDR3's place on the DNA is in doubt, the DNA is left out and the CDR3 is given as listed by TCRdb. The gene calls are TRBV7-8 and TRBJ2-5; the D call in the table, TRBD2, was not verified against the DNA. The CDR3 is 14 residues long, counting both termini. Germline CDR1 is SGHVS and CDR2 is FQNEAQ. This CDR3 is CASSLEAGGETRYS.

This clonotype was picked up many times. The chain joins TRBV7-6 to TRBJ1-4, with D maybe TRBD1 (5 bases). The CDR3 extends over 16 amino acids. Germline V gene lookup returns CDR1 SGHVS and CDR2 FNYEAQ. V was pared by 0 bases and J by 8 bases, with 16 bases between. This CDR3 is CASSLAVAGIREKLFF. The CDR3, as DNA: TGTGCCAGCAGCTTAGCGGTGGCAGGGATACGGGAAAAACTGTTTTTT.

This clonotype was picked up many times. The chain joins TRBV9 to TRBJ2-2; 10 bases match TRBD1. Trimming took 3 bases from V and 1 from J; bases not matched to a gene: 3. The CDR3 covers 16 residues. Germline V gene data show CDR1 as SGDLS and CDR2 as YYNGEE. CDR3 in DNA: TGTGCCAGCAGCGGACAGGGGGCGCAGAACACCGGGGAGCTGTTTTTT. Protein sequence: CASSGQGAQNTGELFF.

The rearrangement links TRBV7-9 to TRBJ1-1, with D unresolved. The germline CDR1 and CDR2 sequences are SEHNR and FQNEAQ (reference sequence). The CDR3 covers 14 residues. Trimming pared 1 base from V and 4 bases from J, leaving 10 bases between. DNA for the CDR3: TGTGCCAGCAGCTTAGGGGAGATGGGCACTGAAGCTTTCTTT. Encoded protein: CASSLGEMGTEAFF.

There are many counts of this clonotype. V and J are TRBV7-3 and TRBJ2-1, with D possibly TRBD1 on 5 matching bases. The CDR3 runs to 15 residues. CDR1 and CDR2 (germline): SGHTA, FQGTGA. Trimming removed 1 base from V and 8 bases from J, with 15 bases in between. CDR3 in DNA: TGTGCCAGCAGCTTAATGGCGCAGGGTATCGATGAGCAGTTCTTC. This encodes CASSLMAQGIDEQFF.